The 7 T cell receptor beta chains listed next were all sequenced from one sample in a study of blood T cell repertoires in COVID-19. Assay: immunoSEQ multiplex PCR; the TCRdb copy retains only in-frame clones and omits some. This sample has 120,000 to 150,000 clones; around 89% occur once, and the top ten carry 25% to 30%. Sequenced input: peripheral blood. Receptors were obtained from a human donor in a cohort sampled during active COVID-19.

The CDR3: CASSRGGTDTQYF. CDR3 nucleotides: TGTGCCAGCAGCCGGGGGGGCACAGATACGCAGTATTTT. The genes are TRBV9 and TRBJ2-3, with 7 bases fitting TRBD2. The trim removed 4 bases at V and 1 base at J, leaving 0 bases unmatched. CDR1 is SGDLS and CDR2 is YYNGEE in the germline V gene. CDR3 length equals 13 residues.

V usage is TRBV7-8 and J usage is TRBJ2-7, with D perhaps TRBD1 (7 bases). V was trimmed by 3 bases and J by 7 bases, leaving 16 bases between them. Germline V CDR1 and CDR2: SGHVS, FQNEAQ. The CDR3 spans 14 residues. CDR3 nucleotide sequence: TGTGCCAGCAGCTTTAAGCAGGGGGGAATGGAGCAGTACTTC. It codes for CASSFKQGGMEQYF.

The V call is TRBV4-1, the J call TRBJ2-1; D is possibly TRBD2 (6 bases). From germline, CDR1 is MGHRA and CDR2 YSYEKL. The CDR3 loop spans 13 amino acids. The V end lost 3 bases, the J end lost 9 bases, and 12 bases lay between the germline ends. In nucleotides, the CDR3 is TGCGCCAGCAGCCAGGGAGGACCTCTTGAGCAGTTCTTC. Translating it yields CASSQGGPLEQFF.

The gene calls are TRBV4-3 and TRBJ1-2; possible D gene TRBD1, 5 bases. This CDR3 is built from 13 residues. Germline CDR1 is LGHNA and CDR2 is YSLEER. V lost 2 bases and J 4 bases, leaving 8 bases between the germline ends. The CDR3 bases are TGCGCCAGCAGCCAATCGGGGGGCTATGGCTACACCTTC. Translated: CASSQSGGYGYTF.

The DNA of the CDR3 is TGTGCCAGCAGCCCCCGAACAGATGTTGAAGCTTTCTTT. Translation gives CASSPRTDVEAFF. The V and J genes are TRBV7-9 and TRBJ1-1; D not resolved. With 5 bases removed from V and 7 bases from J, the gap between germline ends came to 14 bases. CDR3 length: 13 amino acids. Germline lookup yields CDR1 SEHNR and CDR2 FQNEAQ (reference sequence).

This chain joins TRBV3-1 (or the pseudogene TRBV3-2) and TRBJ2-2, with D perhaps TRBD2 (5 bases). The CDR3 spans 13 residues. The V end was cut by 3 bases, the J end by 6 bases, with 8 bases between. Germline V CDR1 and CDR2: LGHDT, YNNKEL (reference sequence). Here the CDR3 reads CASSHLRAGELFF. The CDR3 coding sequence is TGTGCCAGCAGCCATCTGAGGGCCGGGGAGCTGTTTTTT.

This clone was detected a few times. The chain has TRBV7-9 and TRBJ1-1, with TRBD1 as a possible D gene (5 bases). V lost 8 bases, J lost 0 bases, and 13 bases lay in between. The CDR3 length is 14 residues. CDR1 and CDR2 from the germline V gene are SEHNR and FQNEAQ (reference sequence). CDR3 protein: CASFRQPVNTEAFF. The CDR3 DNA sequence: TGTGCCAGCTTTCGACAGCCAGTGAACACTGAAGCTTTCTTT.